This TCR beta chain comes out of a study of regulatory T cells in long-lasting Graves disease. Study conclusions and caveats: Rather than thyroid tissue, only peripheral blood underwent study. Under persistent disease, TRBV28, TRBJ1-2 and TRBJ2-5 were used preferentially.

Arm-PCR of CDR3 regions and iRepertoire HTBI primers were used to build TCR beta libraries. TCRdb reanalysed the multiplex PCR reads using MiXCR and keeps one entry per CDR3 protein. The table lists around 400,000 distinct CDR3 sequences, less than 20% of them singletons, with approximately 22% in the top ten. In the case of this clonotype: Antigen specificity is unknown.

Noted time point: newly diagnosed GD, antithyroid drugs for less than 3 months. The TCR library was prepared using RNA isolated from PBMCs. Diagnosing Graves' disease relied on the American Thyroid Association guidelines. This CDR3 has 13 residues. With 8 bases clipped from V and 5 bases from J, the junction kept 7 bases outside the gene matches. Germline V gives CDR1 MNHEY, CDR2 SMNVEV (reference sequence). The specimen comprised peripheral blood mononuclear cells (PBMCs), sampled at new diagnosis, from a patient treated with antithyroid drugs. This clonotype was obtained from a female donor with Graves disease. This sequence joins TRBV27 and TRBJ2-3, with 7 bases that match TRBD1. This CDR3 reads CASFTPGGDTQYF. CDR3 coding DNA: TGTGCCAGCTTCACGCCAGGGGGAGATACGCAGTATTTT.